The 5 T cell receptor beta chains listed next were all sequenced from one sample in a study of cytomegalovirus exposure and HLA in healthy donors. The PCR was carried out with 60 Vbeta primers and 13 Jbeta primers. Assay used: immunoSEQ multiplex PCR; TCRdb lists only in-frame clones, some missing. Of 80,000 to 100,000 clones in the sample, 69% were seen once. The sample was PBMCs. All receptors come from a female donor in good health and CMV-seronegative.

The chain uses TRBV13 and TRBJ2-5; 7 bases match TRBD1. This CDR3 contains 15 residues. The germline gives CDR1 PRHDT, CDR2 FYEKMQ (reference sequence). Trimming took 0 bases from V and 5 from J; bases not matched to a gene: 6. The CDR3 is CASSLGGQGVETQYF. The CDR3 nucleotides are TGTGCCAGCAGCTTAGGCGGGCAGGGGGTGGAGACCCAGTACTTC.

The chain combines TRBV6-5 with TRBJ2-7; TRBD2 matches 7 bases. Trimming cost V 1 base and J 2 bases; bases outside gene matches: 8. Germline V gives CDR1 MNHEY, CDR2 SVGAGI. The CDR3 contains 16 residues. The CDR3 region has the DNA TGTGCCAGCAGTTACTTGGCGGGGGAAATCCCCTACGAGCAGTACTTC. Amino acids: CASSYLAGEIPYEQYF.

Details on this clone: The sample holds other DNA sequences that translate to the same CDR3. This chain uses TRBV30 with TRBJ1-1; 7 nucleotides align to TRBD1. CDR1 and CDR2 from the germline V gene are GTSNPN and SVGIG (reference sequence). CDR3 length: 15 amino acids. The J segment lost 1 base and the V segment lost 5 bases, leaving 10 bases of the junction unmatched. CDR3 protein: CAWQTGQGGNTEAFF. The CDR3 nucleotides read TGTGCCTGGCAGACAGGGCAGGGGGGGAACACTGAAGCTTTCTTT.

The J gene is TRBJ2-7, the V gene TRBV29-1; 7 positions agree with TRBD1. The CDR3 runs to 12 residues. Trimming took 5 bases from V and 6 from J; bases not matched to a gene: 7. CDR1 is SQVTM, CDR2 ANQGSEA, per germline. The CDR3 coding sequence is TGCAGCGTTCCGCCGGACAGGCCCGAGCAGTACTTC. The encoded protein is CSVPPDRPEQYF.

The genes are TRBV7-9 and TRBJ2-1; 8 nucleotides line up with TRBD1. J gave up 4 bases and V 6 bases, and 8 bases lay outside the gene matches. The CDR3 sequence is 15 residues long. The germline V gene encodes CDR1 SEHNR and CDR2 FQNEAQ (reference sequence). CDR3 coding DNA: TGTGCCAGCAGTCTTGACAGGGGCGGTTACAATGAGCAGTTCTTC. Protein: CASSLDRGGYNEQFF.